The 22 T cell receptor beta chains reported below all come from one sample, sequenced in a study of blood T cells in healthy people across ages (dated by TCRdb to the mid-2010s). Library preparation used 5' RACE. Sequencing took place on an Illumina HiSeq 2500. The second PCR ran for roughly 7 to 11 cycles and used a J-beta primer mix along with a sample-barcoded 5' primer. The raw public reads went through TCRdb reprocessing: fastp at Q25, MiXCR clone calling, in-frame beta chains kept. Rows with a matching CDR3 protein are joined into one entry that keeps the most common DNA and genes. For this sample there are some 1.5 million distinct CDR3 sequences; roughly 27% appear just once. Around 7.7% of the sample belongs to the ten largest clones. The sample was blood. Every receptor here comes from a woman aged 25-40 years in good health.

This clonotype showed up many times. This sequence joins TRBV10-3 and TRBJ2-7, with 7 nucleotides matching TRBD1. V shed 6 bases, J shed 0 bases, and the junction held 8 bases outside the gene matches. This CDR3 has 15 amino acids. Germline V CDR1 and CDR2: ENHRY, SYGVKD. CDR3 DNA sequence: TGTGCCATCAGATCCGGGACAGAGAACTCCTACGAGCAGTACTTC. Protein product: CAIRSGTENSYEQYF.

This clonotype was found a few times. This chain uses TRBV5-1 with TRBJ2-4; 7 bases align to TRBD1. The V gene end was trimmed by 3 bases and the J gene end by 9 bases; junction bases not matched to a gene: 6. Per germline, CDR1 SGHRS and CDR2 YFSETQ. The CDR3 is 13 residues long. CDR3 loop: CASSSDRVGIQYF. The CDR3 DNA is TGCGCCAGCAGCTCAGACAGGGTTGGCATTCAGTACTTC. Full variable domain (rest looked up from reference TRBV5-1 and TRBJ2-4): KAGVTQTPRYLIKTRGQQVTLSCSPISGHRSVSWYQQTPGQGLQFLFEYFSETQRNKGNFPGRFSGRQFSNSRSEMNVSTLELGDSALYLCASSSDRVGIQYFGAGTRLSVL.

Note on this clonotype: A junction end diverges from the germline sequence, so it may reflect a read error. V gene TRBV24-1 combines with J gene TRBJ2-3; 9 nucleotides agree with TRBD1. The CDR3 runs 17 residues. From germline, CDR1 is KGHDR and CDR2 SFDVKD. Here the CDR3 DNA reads TGTGCCACCAGTGATGGGGGACAGGGAAATAGCACAGATATGCAGTATTTT. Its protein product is CATSDGGQGNSTDMQYF.

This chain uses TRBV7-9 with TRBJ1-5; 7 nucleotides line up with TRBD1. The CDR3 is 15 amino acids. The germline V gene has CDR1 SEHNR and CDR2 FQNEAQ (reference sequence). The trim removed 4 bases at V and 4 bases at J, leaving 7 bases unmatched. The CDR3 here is CASSSGTENNQPQHF. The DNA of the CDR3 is TGTGCCAGCAGCTCAGGGACAGAAAATAATCAGCCCCAGCATTTT.

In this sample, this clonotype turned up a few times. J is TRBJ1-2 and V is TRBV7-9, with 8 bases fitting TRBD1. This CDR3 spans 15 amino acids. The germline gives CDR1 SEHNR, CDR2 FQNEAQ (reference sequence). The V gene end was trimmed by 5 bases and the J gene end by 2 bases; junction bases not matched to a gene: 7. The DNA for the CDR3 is TGTGCCAGCAGCAAGACGGGACAGGAAAACTATGGCTACACCTTC. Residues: CASSKTGQENYGYTF.

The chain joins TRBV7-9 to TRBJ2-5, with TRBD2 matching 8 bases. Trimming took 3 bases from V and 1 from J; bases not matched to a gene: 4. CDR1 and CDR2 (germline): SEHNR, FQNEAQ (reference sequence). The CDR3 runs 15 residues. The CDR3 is CASSFVAGPQETQYF. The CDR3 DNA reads TGTGCCAGCAGCTTCGTAGCGGGGCCCCAAGAGACCCAGTACTTC.

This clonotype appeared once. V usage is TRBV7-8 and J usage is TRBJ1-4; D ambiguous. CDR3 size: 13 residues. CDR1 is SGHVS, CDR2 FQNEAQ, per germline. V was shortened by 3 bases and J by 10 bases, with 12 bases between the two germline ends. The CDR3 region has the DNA TGTGCCAGCAGCTTCCAGGACGGGGTAAAACTGTTTTTT. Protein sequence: CASSFQDGVKLFF.

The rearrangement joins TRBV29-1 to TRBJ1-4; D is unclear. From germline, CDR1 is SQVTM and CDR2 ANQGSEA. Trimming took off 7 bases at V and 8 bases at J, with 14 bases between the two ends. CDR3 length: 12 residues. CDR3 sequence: CSALGREEKLFF. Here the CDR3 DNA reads TGCAGCGCCCTAGGGAGAGAGGAAAAACTGTTTTTT.

CDR3 loop: CASGTSGTQYF. In DNA form, the CDR3 reads TGTGCTAGTGGTACGAGTGGGACCCAGTACTTC. The chain combines TRBV12-5 with TRBJ2-5; D not resolved. The V and J ends lost 5 bases and 7 bases respectively, with 8 bases between them. CDR1 LGHNT and CDR2 FRNRAP come from the germline V gene. The CDR3 is 11 residues long.

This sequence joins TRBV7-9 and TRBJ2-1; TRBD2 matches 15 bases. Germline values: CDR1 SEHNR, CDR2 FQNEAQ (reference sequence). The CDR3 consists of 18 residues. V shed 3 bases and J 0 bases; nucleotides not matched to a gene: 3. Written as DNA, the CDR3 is TGTGCCAGCAGCTTCGGACTAGCGGGAGGGAGCTCCTACAATGAGCAGTTCTTC. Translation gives CASSFGLAGGSSYNEQFF.

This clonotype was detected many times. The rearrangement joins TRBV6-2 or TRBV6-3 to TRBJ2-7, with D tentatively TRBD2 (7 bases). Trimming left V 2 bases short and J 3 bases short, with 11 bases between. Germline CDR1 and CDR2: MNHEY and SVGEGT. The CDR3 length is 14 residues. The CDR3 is CASSYNGGLYEQYF. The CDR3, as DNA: TGTGCCAGCAGTTACAACGGGGGGCTCTACGAGCAGTACTTC.

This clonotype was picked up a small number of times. This chain's CDR3 is CATAPGVQMNTEAFF. In nucleotides, the CDR3 is TGTGCCACCGCCCCGGGGGTTCAGATGAACACTGAAGCTTTCTTT. This chain links TRBV3-1 with TRBJ1-1, with D perhaps matching TRBD1 (5 bases). In germline, CDR1 is LGHDT, CDR2 YNNKEL (reference sequence). Trimming took off 10 bases at V and 0 bases at J, with 18 bases between the two ends. The CDR3 runs 15 residues.

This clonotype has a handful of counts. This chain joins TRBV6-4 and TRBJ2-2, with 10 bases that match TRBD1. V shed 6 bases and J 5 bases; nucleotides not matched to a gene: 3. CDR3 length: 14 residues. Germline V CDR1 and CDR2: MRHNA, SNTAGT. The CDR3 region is CASSGQGGTGELFF. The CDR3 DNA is TGTGCCAGCAGCGGACAGGGGGGAACCGGGGAGCTGTTTTTT.

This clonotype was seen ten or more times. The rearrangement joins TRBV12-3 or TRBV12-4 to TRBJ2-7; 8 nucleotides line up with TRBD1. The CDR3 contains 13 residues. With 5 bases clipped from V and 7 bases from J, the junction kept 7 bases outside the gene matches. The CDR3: CASSEGQAWEQYF. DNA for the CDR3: TGTGCCAGCAGTGAGGGACAGGCCTGGGAGCAGTACTTC.

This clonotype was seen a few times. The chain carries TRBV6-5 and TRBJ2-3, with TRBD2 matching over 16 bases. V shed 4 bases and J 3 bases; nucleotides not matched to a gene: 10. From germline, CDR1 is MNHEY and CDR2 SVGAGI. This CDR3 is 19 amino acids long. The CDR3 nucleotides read TGTGCCAGCAGTTCCCCGGGACTAGCGGGGGGGAGGGGGACAGATACGCAGTATTTT. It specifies CASSSPGLAGGRGTDTQYF.

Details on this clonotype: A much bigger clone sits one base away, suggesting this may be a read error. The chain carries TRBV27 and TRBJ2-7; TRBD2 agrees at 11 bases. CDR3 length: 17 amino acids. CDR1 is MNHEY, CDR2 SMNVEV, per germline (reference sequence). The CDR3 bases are TGTGCCGGCAGTTTATATGCTAGCGGGAGGCCTTACTACGAGCAGTACTTC. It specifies CAGSLYASGRPYYEQYF.

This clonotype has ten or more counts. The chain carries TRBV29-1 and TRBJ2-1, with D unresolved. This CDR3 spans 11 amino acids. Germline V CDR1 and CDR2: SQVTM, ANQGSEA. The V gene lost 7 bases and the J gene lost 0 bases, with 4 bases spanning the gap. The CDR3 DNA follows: TGCAGCGCCGACTCCTACAATGAGCAGTTCTTC. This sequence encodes CSADSYNEQFF.

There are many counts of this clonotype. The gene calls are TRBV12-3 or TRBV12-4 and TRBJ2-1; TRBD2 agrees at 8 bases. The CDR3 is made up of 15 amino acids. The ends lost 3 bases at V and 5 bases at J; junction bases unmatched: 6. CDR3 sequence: CASSLPSGSHNEQFF. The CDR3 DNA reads TGTGCCAGCAGTTTGCCCAGCGGGAGTCACAATGAGCAGTTCTTC.

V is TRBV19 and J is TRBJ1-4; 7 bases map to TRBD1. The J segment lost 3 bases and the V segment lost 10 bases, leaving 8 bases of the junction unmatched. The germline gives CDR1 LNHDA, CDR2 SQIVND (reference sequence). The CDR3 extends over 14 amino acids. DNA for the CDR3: TGTGCCATATCGACCGGGACAGCTAATGAAAAACTGTTTTTT. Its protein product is CAISTGTANEKLFF. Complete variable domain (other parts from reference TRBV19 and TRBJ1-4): DGGITQSPKYLFRKEGQNVTLSCEQNLNHDAMYWYRQDPGQGLRLIYYSQIVNDFQKGDIAEGYSVSREKKESFPLTVTSAQKNPTAFYLCAISTGTANEKLFFGSGTQLSVL.

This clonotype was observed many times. The CDR3 sequence: CASSPGGGYEQYF. The CDR3 DNA sequence: TGTGCCAGCTCACCAGGCGGGGGCTACGAGCAGTACTTC. V and J are TRBV18 and TRBJ2-7; 7 bases are a match to TRBD2. CDR1 and CDR2 (germline): KGHSH, LQKENI. V lost 2 bases, J lost 3 bases, and 1 base stayed unmatched. The CDR3 totals 13 residues.

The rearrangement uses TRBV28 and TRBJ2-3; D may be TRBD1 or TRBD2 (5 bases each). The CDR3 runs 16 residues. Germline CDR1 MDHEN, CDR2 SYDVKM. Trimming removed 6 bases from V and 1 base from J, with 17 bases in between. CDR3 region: CASRGPRTGGTDTQYF. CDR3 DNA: TGTGCCAGCAGGGGACCTCGGACTGGCGGCACAGATACGCAGTATTTT. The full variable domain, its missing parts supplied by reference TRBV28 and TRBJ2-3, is DVKVTQSSRYLVKRTGEKVFLECVQDMDHENMFWYRQDPGLGLRLIYFSYDVKMKEKGDIPEGYSVSREKKERFSLILESASTNQTSMYLCASRGPRTGGTDTQYFGPGTRLTVL.

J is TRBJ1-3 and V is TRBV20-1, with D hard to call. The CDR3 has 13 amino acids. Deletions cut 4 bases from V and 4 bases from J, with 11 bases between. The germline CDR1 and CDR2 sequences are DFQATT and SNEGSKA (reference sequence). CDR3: CSANEERGNTIYF. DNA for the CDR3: TGCAGTGCTAACGAGGAAAGGGGAAACACCATATATTTT.